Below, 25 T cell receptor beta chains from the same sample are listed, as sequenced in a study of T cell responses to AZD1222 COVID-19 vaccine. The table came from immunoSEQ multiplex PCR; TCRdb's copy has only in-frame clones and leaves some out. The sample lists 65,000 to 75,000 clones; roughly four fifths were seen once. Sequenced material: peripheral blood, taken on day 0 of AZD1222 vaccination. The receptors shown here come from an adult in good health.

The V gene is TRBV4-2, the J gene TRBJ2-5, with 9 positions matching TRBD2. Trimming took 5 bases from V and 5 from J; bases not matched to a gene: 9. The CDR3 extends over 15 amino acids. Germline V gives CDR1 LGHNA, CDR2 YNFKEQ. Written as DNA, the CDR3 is TGTGCCAGCAGCGCTAGCGGGGCCGTTGAGGAGACCCAGTACTTC. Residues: CASSASGAVEETQYF.

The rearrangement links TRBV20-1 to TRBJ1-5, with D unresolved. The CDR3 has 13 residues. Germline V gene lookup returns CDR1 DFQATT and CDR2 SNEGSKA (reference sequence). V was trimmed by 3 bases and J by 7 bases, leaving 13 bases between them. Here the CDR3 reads CSASEGVGQPQHF. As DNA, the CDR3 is TGCAGTGCTAGTGAGGGTGTCGGCCAGCCCCAGCATTTT.

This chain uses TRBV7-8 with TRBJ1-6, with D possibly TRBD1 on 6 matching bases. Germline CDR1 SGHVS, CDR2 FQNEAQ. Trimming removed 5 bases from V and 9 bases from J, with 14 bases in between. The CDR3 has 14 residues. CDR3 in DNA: TGTGCCAGCAGCCCACAGGGTGGCAGTTCACCCCTCCACTTT. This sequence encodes CASSPQGGSSPLHF.

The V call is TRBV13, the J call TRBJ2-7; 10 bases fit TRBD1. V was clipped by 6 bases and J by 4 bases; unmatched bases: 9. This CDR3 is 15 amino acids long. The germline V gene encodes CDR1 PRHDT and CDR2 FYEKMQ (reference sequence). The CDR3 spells CASREAGTGVYEQYF. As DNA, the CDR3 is TGTGCCAGCAGGGAAGCCGGGACAGGGGTATACGAGCAGTACTTC.

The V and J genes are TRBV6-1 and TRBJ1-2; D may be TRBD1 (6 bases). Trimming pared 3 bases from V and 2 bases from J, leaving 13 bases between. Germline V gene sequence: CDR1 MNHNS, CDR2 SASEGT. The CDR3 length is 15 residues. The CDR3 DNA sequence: TGTGCCAGCAGTGATTGGGGGCAGGGGAACTATGGCTACACCTTC. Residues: CASSDWGQGNYGYTF.

The CDR3 here is CASSHWRQGSSYNSPLHF. CDR3 in DNA: TGTGCCAGTAGTCACTGGCGACAGGGGAGCTCCTATAATTCACCCCTCCACTTT. This chain uses TRBV19 with TRBJ1-6; TRBD1 matches 8 bases. The CDR3 runs to 18 residues. Germline assignment: CDR1 LNHDA and CDR2 SQIVND (reference sequence). Trimming at V came to 5 bases and at J to 0 bases, leaving 9 bases not matched to a gene.

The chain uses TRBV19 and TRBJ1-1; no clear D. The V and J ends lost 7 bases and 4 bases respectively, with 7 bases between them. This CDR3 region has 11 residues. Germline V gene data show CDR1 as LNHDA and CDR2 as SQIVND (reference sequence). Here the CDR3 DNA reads TGTGCCAGTATTAGGGCCACTGAAGCTTTCTTT. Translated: CASIRATEAFF.

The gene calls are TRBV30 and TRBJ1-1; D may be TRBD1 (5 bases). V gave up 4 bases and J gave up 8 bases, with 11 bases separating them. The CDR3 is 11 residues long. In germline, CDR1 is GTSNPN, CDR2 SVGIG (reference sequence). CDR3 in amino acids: CAWTNGAEAFF. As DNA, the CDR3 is TGTGCCTGGACGAACGGGGCAGAAGCTTTCTTT.

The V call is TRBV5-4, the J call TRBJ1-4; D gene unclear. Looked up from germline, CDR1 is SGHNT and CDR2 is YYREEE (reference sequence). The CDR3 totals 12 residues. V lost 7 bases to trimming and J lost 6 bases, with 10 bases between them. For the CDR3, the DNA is TGTGCCAGCCGCGGATTTGATGAAAAACTGTTTTTT. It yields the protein CASRGFDEKLFF.

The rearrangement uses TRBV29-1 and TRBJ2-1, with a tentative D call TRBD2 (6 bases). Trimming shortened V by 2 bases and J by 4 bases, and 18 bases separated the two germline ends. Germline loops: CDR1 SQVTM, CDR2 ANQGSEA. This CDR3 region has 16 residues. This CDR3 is CSVEMGKRLVYNEQFF. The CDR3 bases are TGCAGCGTTGAAATGGGGAAACGACTAGTTTACAATGAGCAGTTCTTC.

As DNA, the CDR3 is TGTGCCAGCTCACCACAGCGGGACAATGAGCAGTTCTTC. Its protein is CASSPQRDNEQFF. V is TRBV18 and J is TRBJ2-1; D might be TRBD2 (6 bases). Germline V lookup: CDR1 KGHSH, CDR2 LQKENI. V lost 1 base and J lost 5, with 6 bases in between. The CDR3 is 13 amino acids.

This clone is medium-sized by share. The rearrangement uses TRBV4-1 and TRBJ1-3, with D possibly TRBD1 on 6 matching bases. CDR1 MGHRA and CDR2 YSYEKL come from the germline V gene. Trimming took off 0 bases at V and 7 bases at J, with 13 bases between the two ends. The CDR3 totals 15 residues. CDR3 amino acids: CASSQDGGSLNTIYF. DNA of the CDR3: TGCGCCAGCAGCCAAGATGGGGGCTCCCTGAACACCATATATTTT.

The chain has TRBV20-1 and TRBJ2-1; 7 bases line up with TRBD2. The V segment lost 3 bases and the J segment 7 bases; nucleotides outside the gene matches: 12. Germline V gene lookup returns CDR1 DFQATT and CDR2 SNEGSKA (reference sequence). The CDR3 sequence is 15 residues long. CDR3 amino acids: CSASPYGGSGNEQFF. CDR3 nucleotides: TGCAGTGCTAGTCCTTACGGGGGGTCCGGGAATGAGCAGTTCTTC.

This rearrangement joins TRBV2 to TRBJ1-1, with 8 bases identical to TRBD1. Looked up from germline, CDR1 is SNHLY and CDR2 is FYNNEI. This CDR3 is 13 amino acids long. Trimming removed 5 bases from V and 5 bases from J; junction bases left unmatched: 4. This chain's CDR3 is CASSWTGRTEAFF. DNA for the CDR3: TGTGCCAGCAGTTGGACAGGGAGGACTGAAGCTTTCTTT.

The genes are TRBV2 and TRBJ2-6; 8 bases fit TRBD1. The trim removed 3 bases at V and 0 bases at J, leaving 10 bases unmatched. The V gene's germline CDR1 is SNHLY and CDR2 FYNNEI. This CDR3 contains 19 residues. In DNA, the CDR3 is TGTGCCAGCAGTGATCCTATGGACAGGGCAACCTCTGGGGCCAACGTCCTGACTTTC. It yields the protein CASSDPMDRATSGANVLTF.

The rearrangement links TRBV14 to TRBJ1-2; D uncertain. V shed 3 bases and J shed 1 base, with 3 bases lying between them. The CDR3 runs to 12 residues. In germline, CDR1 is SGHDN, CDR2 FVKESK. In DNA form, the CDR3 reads TGTGCCAGCAGCCAGAATAACTATGGCTACACCTTC. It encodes CASSQNNYGYTF.

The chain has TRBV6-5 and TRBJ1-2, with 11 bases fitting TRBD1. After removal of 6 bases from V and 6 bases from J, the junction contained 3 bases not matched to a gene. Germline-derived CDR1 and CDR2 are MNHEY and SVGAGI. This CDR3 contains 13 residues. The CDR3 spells CASSQDRGHGYTF. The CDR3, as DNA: TGTGCCAGCAGCCAGGACAGGGGGCATGGCTACACCTTC.

The CDR3 protein is CASSLDSRGYYGYTF. CDR3 coding DNA: TGTGCCAGCAGCTTAGATAGCAGGGGATACTATGGCTACACCTTC. This chain links TRBV7-2 with TRBJ1-2, with D tentatively TRBD1 (6 bases). V was cut by 1 base and J by 3 bases, with 12 bases left in between. Germline V gives CDR1 SGHTA, CDR2 FQGNSA. The CDR3 loop spans 15 amino acids.

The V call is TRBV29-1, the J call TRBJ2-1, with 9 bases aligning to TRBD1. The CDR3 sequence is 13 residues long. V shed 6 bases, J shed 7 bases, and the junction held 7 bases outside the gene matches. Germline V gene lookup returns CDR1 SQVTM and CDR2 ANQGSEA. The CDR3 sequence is CSVRDRAQNEQFF. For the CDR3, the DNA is TGCAGCGTACGGGACAGGGCGCAAAATGAGCAGTTCTTC.

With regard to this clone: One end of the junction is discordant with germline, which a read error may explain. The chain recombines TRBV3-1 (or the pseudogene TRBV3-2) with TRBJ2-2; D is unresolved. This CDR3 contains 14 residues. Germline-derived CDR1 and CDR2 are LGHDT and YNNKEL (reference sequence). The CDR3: CASRQGGNTGELFF. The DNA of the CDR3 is TGTGCCAGCAGGCAAGGTGGGAACACCGGGGAGCTGTTTTTT.

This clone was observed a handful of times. The CDR3 DNA follows: TGTGCCAGCGGGGGACTAGCGGACAATGAGCAGTTCTTC. Its protein product is CASGGLADNEQFF. The rearrangement joins TRBV9 to TRBJ2-1; 11 nucleotides line up with TRBD2. Germline V gene data show CDR1 as SGDLS and CDR2 as YYNGEE. The J segment lost 5 bases and the V segment lost 7 bases, leaving 2 bases of the junction unmatched. CDR3 size: 13 residues. The entire variable domain, with the rest obtained from reference TRBV9 and TRBJ2-1, is as follows: DSGVTQTPKHLITATGQRVTLRCSPRSGDLSVYWYQQSLDQGLQFLIQYYNGEERAKGNILERFSAQQFPDLHSELNLSSLELGDSALYFCASGGLADNEQFFGPGTRLTVL.

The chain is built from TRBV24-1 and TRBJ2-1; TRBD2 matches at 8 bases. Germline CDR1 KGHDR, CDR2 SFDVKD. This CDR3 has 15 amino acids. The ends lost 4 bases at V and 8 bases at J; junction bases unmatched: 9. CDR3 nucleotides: TGTGCCACCAGTGACTCCGGGACTAGTATCCATGAGCAGTTCTTC. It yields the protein CATSDSGTSIHEQFF.

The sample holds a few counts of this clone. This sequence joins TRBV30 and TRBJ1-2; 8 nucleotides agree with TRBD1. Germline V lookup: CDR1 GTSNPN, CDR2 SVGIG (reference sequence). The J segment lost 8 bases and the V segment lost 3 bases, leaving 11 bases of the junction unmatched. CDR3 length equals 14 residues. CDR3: CAWREQGEPFGYTF. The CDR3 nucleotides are TGTGCCTGGAGAGAACAGGGGGAGCCCTTCGGCTACACCTTC.

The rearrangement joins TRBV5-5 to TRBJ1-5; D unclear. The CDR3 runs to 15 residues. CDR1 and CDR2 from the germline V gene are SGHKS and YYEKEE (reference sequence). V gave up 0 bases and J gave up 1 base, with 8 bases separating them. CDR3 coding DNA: TGTGCCAGCAGCTTGGAAGCAACGAGCAATCAGCCCCAGCATTTT. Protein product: CASSLEATSNQPQHF.

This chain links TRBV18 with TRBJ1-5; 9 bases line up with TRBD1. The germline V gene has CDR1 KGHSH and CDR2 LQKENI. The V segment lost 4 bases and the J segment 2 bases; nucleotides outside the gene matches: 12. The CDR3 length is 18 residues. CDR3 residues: CASSLTTGGGRGNQPQHF. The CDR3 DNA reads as TGTGCCAGCTCACTGACGACAGGGGGAGGTAGGGGCAATCAGCCCCAGCATTTT.